The 8 T cell receptor beta chains reported below all come from one sample, sequenced in a study of post-analysis software for immune sequencing data. Study findings and constraints: TRBV5-6, TRBV5-1 and TRBV20-1 belonged to a set of about 5 TRBV segments that were more frequent in patients than controls.

The antigens of these receptors remain unknown. cDNA libraries of TCR beta carried unique molecular identifiers. TCRdb re-derived calls from the PCR reads in MiXCR, one entry per CDR3 protein. The sample gives hundreds of thousands of distinct CDR3 sequences, about 40% of which show up once; around 4.7% is in the top ten. The material sequenced was blood. These receptors were obtained from a girl aged 10-17 years with multiple sclerosis.

A remark on this clonotype: Germline and junction disagree at one end, which may indicate a read error. The V call is TRBV24-1, the J call TRBJ2-3; D remains unclear. Germline V gene lookup returns CDR1 KGHDR and CDR2 SFDVKD. The CDR3 covers 15 residues. CDR3 residues: CAASRDTPSTDTQYF. The CDR3 bases are TGTGCCGCCAGCCGCGACACCCCTAGCACAGATACGCAGTATTTT.

There are many counts of this clonotype. The chain is built from TRBV24-1 and TRBJ2-3, with D possibly being TRBD1 or TRBD2 (5 bases each). Trimming removed 3 bases at V and 5 bases at J, with 11 bases between. The CDR3 contains 14 residues. The germline gives CDR1 KGHDR, CDR2 SFDVKD. The CDR3 coding sequence is TGTGCCACCAGTGATAGAGGGGTAGAAGATACGCAGTATTTT. It is translated as CATSDRGVEDTQYF.

This clonotype was counted at least ten times. This chain uses TRBV15 with TRBJ1-2; a possible D gene is TRBD1 (6 bases). In germline, CDR1 is LNHNV, CDR2 YYDKDF (reference sequence). V lost 3 bases and J 0 bases, leaving 17 bases between the germline ends. This CDR3 contains 17 residues. The CDR3 coding sequence is TGTGCCACCAGCAGCCCGACCTCAGGGGCGACTAACTATGGCTACACCTTC. It codes for CATSSPTSGATNYGYTF.

For the CDR3, the DNA is TGCGCCAGCAGCCCCGGGGCGGGGGAGGGTCAGGACAATGAGCAGTTCTTC. This gives the protein CASSPGAGEGQDNEQFF. The chain joins TRBV5-1 to TRBJ2-1; 7 bases line up with TRBD2. Germline V gene lookup returns CDR1 SGHRS and CDR2 YFSETQ. Trimming at V came to 4 bases and at J to 5 bases, leaving 15 bases not matched to a gene. This CDR3 contains 17 residues. The full variable domain, rest sourced from reference TRBV5-1 and TRBJ2-1, is KAGVTQTPRYLIKTRGQQVTLSCSPISGHRSVSWYQQTPGQGLQFLFEYFSETQRNKGNFPGRFSGRQFSNSRSEMNVSTLELGDSALYLCASSPGAGEGQDNEQFFGPGTRLTVL.

Note on this clonotype: With a much larger clone just one base away, this may be a read error. The rearrangement joins TRBV28 to TRBJ2-6; D possibly uses TRBD1 or TRBD2 (5 bases each). The CDR3 spans 16 residues. CDR1 and CDR2 (germline): MDHEN, SYDVKM. CDR3 region: CASSLTTGPGASVLTF. The CDR3 DNA sequence: TGTGCCAGCAGTTTAACAACAGGCCCCGGGGCCAGCGTCCTGACTTTC.

This clonotype was found many times. The rearrangement uses TRBV7-8 and TRBJ2-1; 8 bases fit TRBD2. CDR3 length: 16 amino acids. J lost 8 bases, V lost 1 base, and 10 bases had no gene match. Germline V CDR1 and CDR2: SGHVS, FQNEAQ. CDR3 DNA sequence: TGTGCCAGCAGCTTAGTAGCGGGAATTGTCAAACATGAGCAGTTCTTC. Translation: CASSLVAGIVKHEQFF.

This clonotype has at least ten counts. V is TRBV28 and J is TRBJ2-3; 13 positions agree with TRBD2. This CDR3 region has 17 residues. Per germline, CDR1 MDHEN and CDR2 SYDVKM. The trim removed 1 base at V and 6 bases at J, leaving 7 bases unmatched. CDR3 loop: CASSLSTLAGGADTQYF. DNA of the CDR3: TGTGCCAGCAGTTTATCCACACTAGCGGGGGGGGCGGATACGCAGTATTTT.

This clonotype was observed once. V and J are TRBV5-1 and TRBJ2-1; maybe TRBD1 (6 bases). The CDR3 is made up of 14 amino acids. CDR1 is SGHRS and CDR2 is YFSETQ in the germline V gene. Trimming left V 0 bases short and J 5 bases short, with 9 bases between. CDR3 residues: CASSLGQVHNEQFF. The CDR3, as DNA: TGCGCCAGCAGCTTGGGACAGGTCCACAATGAGCAGTTCTTC.